One sample yielded the 24 T cell receptor beta chains listed below, sequenced in a study of control samples from healthy donors and cancer patients. Sequencing used immunoSEQ multiplex PCR; TCRdb keeps in-frame clones, though not all of them. The sample has some 220,000 clones; about 95% are singletons. Sequencing was carried out using blood. The receptors were gathered from a man in his fifties in good health.

This clone came up once. This chain uses TRBV30 with TRBJ1-6; D unclear. The CDR3 covers 15 residues. Germline V lookup: CDR1 GTSNPN, CDR2 SVGIG (reference sequence). V was trimmed by 0 bases and J by 7 bases, leaving 13 bases between them. In DNA, the CDR3 is TGTGCCTGGAGTGTACTGAAGGAGTTCAATTCACCCCTCCACTTT. It translates to CAWSVLKEFNSPLHF. The full variable domain, with the rest looked up from reference TRBV30 and TRBJ1-6, is SQTIHQWPATLVQPVGSPLSLECTVEGTSNPNLYWYRQAAGRGLQLLFYSVGIGQISSEVPQNLSASRPQDRQFILSSKKLLLSDSGFYLCAWSVLKEFNSPLHFGNGTRLTVT.

The chain uses TRBV7-3 and TRBJ1-1; a possible D gene is TRBD1 (5 bases). Trimming removed 2 bases from V and 0 bases from J, with 10 bases in between. The CDR3 is made up of 15 amino acids. The V gene's germline CDR1 is SGHTA and CDR2 FQGTGA. The CDR3 DNA follows: TGTGCCAGCAGCTTAGCGGGGGTCCTGAACACTGAAGCTTTCTTT. The encoded protein is CASSLAGVLNTEAFF. The entire variable domain, with the rest obtained from reference TRBV7-3 and TRBJ1-1, is as follows: GAGVSQTPSNKVTEKGKYVELRCDPISGHTALYWYRQSLGQGPEFLIYFQGTGAADDSGLPNDRFFAVRPEGSVSTLKIQRTERGDSAVYLCASSLAGVLNTEAFFGQGTRLTVV.

V usage is TRBV10-3 and J usage is TRBJ2-5; D possibly matches TRBD1 or TRBD2 (5 bases each). Germline V gives CDR1 ENHRY, CDR2 SYGVKD. With 4 bases removed from V and 3 bases from J, the gap between germline ends came to 15 bases. This CDR3 spans 15 amino acids. The CDR3 bases are TGTGCCATCAGTGCTCGAGGGACGGAAAAAGAGACCCAGTACTTC. The encoded protein is CAISARGTEKETQYF.

This clone was found once. The V and J genes are TRBV4-3 and TRBJ1-3; 9 positions agree with TRBD1. There are 15 residues in the CDR3. Germline V lookup: CDR1 LGHNA, CDR2 YSLEER. V lost 3 bases and J lost 1; bases outside the gene matches: 1. CDR3 bases: TGCGCCAGCAGCCAGGGGACAGGGTCTGGAAACACCATATATTTT. Translation: CASSQGTGSGNTIYF.

In this sample, this clone turned up once. The chain employs TRBV29-1 and TRBJ1-2, with a possible D match to TRBD1 (6 bases). The CDR3 totals 11 residues. Germline CDR1 is SQVTM and CDR2 is ANQGSEA. The germline V and J ends were trimmed by 6 bases and 7 bases, with 12 bases remaining between them. CDR3 loop: CSVDGGGGYTF. CDR3 bases: TGCAGCGTCGACGGGGGCGGTGGCTACACCTTC.

This chain links TRBV5-1 with TRBJ2-2; D gene ambiguous. This CDR3 comprises 14 residues. Looked up from germline, CDR1 is SGHRS and CDR2 is YFSETQ. V gave up 0 bases and J gave up 5 bases, with 8 bases separating them. CDR3 protein: CASSLGDGTGELFF. The CDR3 DNA reads as TGCGCCAGCAGCTTGGGCGACGGGACCGGGGAGCTGTTTTTT.

The chain couples TRBV28 to TRBJ1-2; TRBD1 is a possible D gene (6 bases). CDR1 is MDHEN, CDR2 SYDVKM, per germline. The V end lost 8 bases, the J end lost 4 bases, and 20 bases lay between the germline ends. This CDR3 region has 15 residues. The CDR3 loop reads CASATSGGLVYGYTF. In DNA, the CDR3 is TGTGCCAGCGCCACCAGTGGGGGGCTCGTCTATGGCTACACCTTC.

This clone was detected once. The chain uses TRBV7-9 and TRBJ2-1; 7 nucleotides match TRBD2. CDR1 and CDR2 (germline): SEHNR, FQNEAQ (reference sequence). This CDR3 region has 15 residues. V lost 5 bases and J lost 15; bases outside the gene matches: 19. This chain's CDR3 is CASSPTSTSVPNLFF. In DNA, the CDR3 is TGTGCCAGCAGCCCCACATCCACTAGCGTGCCTAACCTGTTCTTC.

This chain uses TRBV7-9 with TRBJ1-1; D is ambiguous. Looked up from germline, CDR1 is SEHNR and CDR2 is FQNEAQ (reference sequence). The V end lost 11 bases, the J end lost 1 base, and 11 bases lay between the germline ends. The CDR3 spans 12 residues. Here the CDR3 reads CAGVLRNTEAFF. The CDR3 DNA reads TGTGCCGGCGTCTTGAGGAACACTGAAGCTTTCTTT.

The genes are TRBV6-5 and TRBJ1-1; D is possibly TRBD1 (6 bases). The V and J ends lost 10 bases and 6 bases respectively, with 15 bases between them. Germline V gene data show CDR1 as MNHEY and CDR2 as SVGAGI. CDR3 size: 12 residues. CDR3 nucleotides: TGTGCCACGGGGGGCGGGAGGCCTGAAGCTTTCTTT. It codes for CATGGGRPEAFF.

This clone was picked up one time. The rearrangement links TRBV5-6 to TRBJ1-2; 8 positions agree with TRBD1. Germline V gene sequence: CDR1 SGHDT, CDR2 YYEEEE. The CDR3 is 14 amino acids. V gave up 5 bases and J gave up 8 bases; unmatched junction bases: 11. The CDR3 DNA follows: TGTGCCAGCAGGTCCAGGGGGCGGTTTATGGGCTACACCTTC. It yields the protein CASRSRGRFMGYTF.

The chain has TRBV5-1 and TRBJ1-4; D might be TRBD1 (5 bases). CDR1 is SGHRS, CDR2 YFSETQ, per germline. Trimming stripped 3 bases from V and 12 bases from J, with 18 bases between. CDR3 length: 14 residues. CDR3 sequence: CASSWLYRGAELFF. CDR3 nucleotide sequence: TGCGCCAGCAGCTGGCTGTATCGCGGGGCGGAACTGTTTTTT. The entire variable domain, with the rest obtained from reference TRBV5-1 and TRBJ1-4, is as follows: KAGVTQTPRYLIKTRGQQVTLSCSPISGHRSVSWYQQTPGQGLQFLFEYFSETQRNKGNFPGRFSGRQFSNSRSEMNVSTLELGDSALYLCASSWLYRGAELFFGSGTQLSVL.

CDR3 nucleotides: TGTGCCACCAGTGATTCAGGTCAGGGGCGGTACGAGCAGTACTTC. Translated: CATSDSGQGRYEQYF. V usage is TRBV24-1 and J usage is TRBJ2-7; perhaps TRBD1 as D (6 bases). Per the germline V gene, CDR1 is KGHDR and CDR2 is SFDVKD. The CDR3 extends over 15 amino acids. V was pared by 2 bases and J by 4 bases, with 14 bases between.

CDR3 coding DNA: TGTGCCAGCAGTTTATTAGGGTTCAGTGCGTACAATGAGCAGTTCTTC. Translating gives CASSLLGFSAYNEQFF. The chain has TRBV27 and TRBJ2-1; D remains ambiguous. CDR1 is MNHEY and CDR2 is SMNVEV in the germline V gene (reference sequence). The CDR3 runs to 16 residues. Trimming took off 1 base at V and 4 bases at J, with 14 bases between the two ends.

The chain recombines TRBV6-5 with TRBJ1-2; TRBD1 agrees at 7 bases. Trimming cost V 4 bases and J 3 bases; bases outside gene matches: 11. This CDR3 comprises 16 residues. Germline V gene lookup returns CDR1 MNHEY and CDR2 SVGAGI. The CDR3 loop reads CASSLYYQGVDYGYTF. In nucleotides, the CDR3 is TGTGCCAGCAGTTTATACTATCAGGGGGTTGACTATGGCTACACCTTC.

Here the CDR3 DNA reads TGTGCCAGCAGTCCACACAGGGGGCCCTACGAGCAGTACTTC. Translating gives CASSPHRGPYEQYF. This sequence joins TRBV27 and TRBJ2-7, with 9 bases aligning to TRBD1. The V gene's germline CDR1 is MNHEY and CDR2 SMNVEV (reference sequence). The trim removed 5 bases at V and 2 bases at J, leaving 4 bases unmatched. This CDR3 comprises 14 residues.

The chain recombines TRBV2 with TRBJ2-5; 10 bases are shared with TRBD2. Germline values: CDR1 SNHLY, CDR2 FYNNEI. The CDR3 length is 15 residues. V dropped 10 bases and J dropped 6; count of bases not matched to a gene: 14. The CDR3 reads CANRGASGGLKTQYF. For the CDR3, the DNA is TGTGCCAACCGGGGGGCTAGCGGGGGCTTAAAGACCCAGTACTTC.

The chain combines TRBV6-1 with TRBJ2-7; TRBD1 matches 9 bases. The CDR3 is 11 amino acids. The trim removed 3 bases at V and 12 bases at J, leaving 3 bases unmatched. CDR1 is MNHNS, CDR2 SASEGT, per germline. DNA for the CDR3: TGTGCCAGCAGTGATTGGGACAGGGCGTACGTC. Its protein is CASSDWDRAYV.

The chain is built from TRBV4-3 and TRBJ2-5, with 7 bases identical to TRBD1. Germline lookup yields CDR1 LGHNA and CDR2 YSLEER. The CDR3 spans 15 residues. V was clipped by 0 bases and J by 5 bases; unmatched bases: 6. The CDR3 spells CASSQERQGEETQYF. Written as DNA, the CDR3 is TGCGCCAGCAGCCAAGAAAGACAGGGCGAGGAGACCCAGTACTTC.

V and J are TRBV28 and TRBJ2-5; 9 nucleotides line up with TRBD2. The V and J ends lost 3 bases and 4 bases, in that order; junction bases with no gene match: 3. The CDR3 is 14 amino acids. Looked up from germline, CDR1 is MDHEN and CDR2 is SYDVKM. CDR3: CASSLGGGAETQYF. CDR3 in DNA: TGTGCCAGCAGTTTGGGCGGGGGGGCAGAGACCCAGTACTTC.

The V call is TRBV5-5, the J call TRBJ2-5; D possibly uses TRBD1 or TRBD2 (5 bases each). The CDR3 loop spans 17 amino acids. Trimming removed 0 bases from V and 3 bases from J, with 18 bases in between. Germline V CDR1 and CDR2: SGHKS, YYEKEE (reference sequence). CDR3 residues: CASSLGPRGPGEETQYF. DNA for the CDR3: TGTGCCAGCAGCTTGGGGCCCCGGGGCCCTGGGGAAGAGACCCAGTACTTC.

This clone was observed a single time. Because it lacks the conserved phenylalanine or tryptophan at the end, this CDR3 is likely a read error. It is unclear where the CDR3 begins or ends on the DNA, so no DNA is shown, and the CDR3 is as TCRdb lists it. This rearrangement joins TRBV20-1 to TRBJ1-2; the D call in the table, TRBD1, was not verified against the DNA. The CDR3 extends over 13 residues, inclusive of both ends. Germline CDR1 is DFQATT and CDR2 is SNEGSKA (reference sequence). The CDR3 protein is CSASSGQGAQERV.

Turning to this clone: Distinct nucleotide sequences in the sample also encode this CDR3. The chain carries TRBV5-1 and TRBJ1-3; D possibly corresponds to TRBD1 (6 bases). V shed 2 bases and J shed 3 bases, with 15 bases lying between them. This CDR3 has 16 amino acids. The germline V gene has CDR1 SGHRS and CDR2 YFSETQ. CDR3 region: CASSFATTGGGNTIYF. Written as DNA, the CDR3 is TGCGCCAGCAGCTTTGCCACGACAGGCGGTGGAAACACCATATATTTT.

The rearrangement joins TRBV10-1 to TRBJ2-7, with unresolved D. The ends were cut back, 3 bases at V and 9 bases at J, with 15 bases in the middle. This CDR3 is 13 amino acids long. CDR1 is WNHNN, CDR2 SYGVQD, per germline (reference sequence). The CDR3 DNA reads as TGCGCCAGCAGTGAAATTATACATGGGGTGCAGTACGTC. Residues: CASSEIIHGVQYV.